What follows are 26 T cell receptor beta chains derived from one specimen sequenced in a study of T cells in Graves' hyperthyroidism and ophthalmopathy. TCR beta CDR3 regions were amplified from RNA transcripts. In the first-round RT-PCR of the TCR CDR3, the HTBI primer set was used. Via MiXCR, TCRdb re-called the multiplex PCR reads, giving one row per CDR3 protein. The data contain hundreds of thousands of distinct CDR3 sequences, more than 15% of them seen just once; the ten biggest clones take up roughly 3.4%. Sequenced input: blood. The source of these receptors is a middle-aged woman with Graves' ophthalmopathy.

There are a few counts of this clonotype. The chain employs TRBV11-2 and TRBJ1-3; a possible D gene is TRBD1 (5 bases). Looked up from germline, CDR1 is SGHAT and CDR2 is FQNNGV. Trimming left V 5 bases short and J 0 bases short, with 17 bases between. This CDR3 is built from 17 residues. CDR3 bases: TGTGCCAGCAGCACCCAGGACAAGACGAGCTCTGGAAACACCATATATTTT. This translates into CASSTQDKTSSGNTIYF.

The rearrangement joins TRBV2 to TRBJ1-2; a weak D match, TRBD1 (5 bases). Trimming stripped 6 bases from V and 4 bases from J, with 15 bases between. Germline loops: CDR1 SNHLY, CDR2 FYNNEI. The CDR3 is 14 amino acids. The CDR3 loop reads CASSGGLEGYGYTF. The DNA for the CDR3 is TGTGCCAGCAGCGGGGGATTGGAGGGCTATGGCTACACCTTC.

CDR3 sequence: CASRSLGLGAGEQFF. DNA for the CDR3: TGTGCCAGCAGGTCGCTAGGCTTGGGGGCAGGTGAGCAGTTCTTC. This sequence joins TRBV6-1 and TRBJ2-1, with D possibly being TRBD1 (6 bases). CDR3 length equals 15 residues. V was clipped by 6 bases and J by 9 bases, with 21 bases between them. Germline V gene data show CDR1 as MNHNS and CDR2 as SASEGT.

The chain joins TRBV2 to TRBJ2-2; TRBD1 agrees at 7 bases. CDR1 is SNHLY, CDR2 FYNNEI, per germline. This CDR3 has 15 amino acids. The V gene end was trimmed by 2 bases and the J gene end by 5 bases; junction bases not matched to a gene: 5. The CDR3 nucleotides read TGTGCCAGCAGTGAACGGGACAGAGAAACCGGGGAGCTGTTTTTT. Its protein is CASSERDRETGELFF. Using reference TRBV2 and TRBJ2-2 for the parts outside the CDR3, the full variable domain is EPEVTQTPSHQVTQMGQEVILRCVPISNHLYFYWYRQILGQKVEFLVSFYNNEISEKSEIFDDQFSVERPDGSNFTLKIRSTKLEDSAMYFCASSERDRETGELFFGEGSRLTVL.

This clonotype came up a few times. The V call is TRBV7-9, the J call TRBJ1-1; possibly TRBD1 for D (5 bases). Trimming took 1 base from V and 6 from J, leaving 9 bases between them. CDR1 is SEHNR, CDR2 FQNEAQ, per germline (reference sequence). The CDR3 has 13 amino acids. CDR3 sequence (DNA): TGTGCCAGCAGCTTAGAAGGGGTGTCTGAAGCTTTCTTT. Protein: CASSLEGVSEAFF.

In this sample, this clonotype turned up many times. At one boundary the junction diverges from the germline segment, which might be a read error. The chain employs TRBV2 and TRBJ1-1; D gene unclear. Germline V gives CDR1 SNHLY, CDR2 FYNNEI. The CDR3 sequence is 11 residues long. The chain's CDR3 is CARSEVTEAFF. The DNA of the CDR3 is TGTGCCAGAAGTGAGGTAACTGAAGCTTTCTTT.

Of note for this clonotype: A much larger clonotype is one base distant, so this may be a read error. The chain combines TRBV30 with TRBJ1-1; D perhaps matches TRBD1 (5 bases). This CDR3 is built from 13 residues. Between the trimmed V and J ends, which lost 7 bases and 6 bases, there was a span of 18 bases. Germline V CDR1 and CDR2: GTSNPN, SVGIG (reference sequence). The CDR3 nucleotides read TGTGCCTCAGGGACCCAGGGATTCGCTGAAGCTTTCTTT. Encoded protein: CASGTQGFAEAFF.

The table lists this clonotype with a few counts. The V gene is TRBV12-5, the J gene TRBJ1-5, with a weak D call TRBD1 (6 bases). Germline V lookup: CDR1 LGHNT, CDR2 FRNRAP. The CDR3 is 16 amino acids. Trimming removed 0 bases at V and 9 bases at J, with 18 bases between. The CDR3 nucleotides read TGTGCTAGTGGTTTGGTCGGCTCAGGGGTCGTTGGGCCCCAGCATTTT. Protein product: CASGLVGSGVVGPQHF.

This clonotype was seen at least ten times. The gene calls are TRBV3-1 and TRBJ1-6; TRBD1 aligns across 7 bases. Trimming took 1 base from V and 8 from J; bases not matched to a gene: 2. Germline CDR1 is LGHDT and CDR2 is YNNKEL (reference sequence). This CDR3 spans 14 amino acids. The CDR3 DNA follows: TGTGCCAGCAGCCAAGTAGGGGGCCATTCACCCCTCCACTTT. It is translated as CASSQVGGHSPLHF.

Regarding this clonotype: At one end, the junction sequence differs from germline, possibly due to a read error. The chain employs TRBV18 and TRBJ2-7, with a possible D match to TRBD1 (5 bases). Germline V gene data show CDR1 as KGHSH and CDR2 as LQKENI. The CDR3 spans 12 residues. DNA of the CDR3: TGTGCCAGCTCAAAGGGGCCCTACGGGCAGTACTTC. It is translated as CASSKGPYGQYF.

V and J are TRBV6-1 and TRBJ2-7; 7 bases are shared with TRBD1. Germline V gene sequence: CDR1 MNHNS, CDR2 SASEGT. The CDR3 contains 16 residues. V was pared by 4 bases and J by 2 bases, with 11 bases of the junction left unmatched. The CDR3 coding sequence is TGTGCCAGCAGTGTATACGACAGGGCGAGCCCCTACGAGCAGTACTTC. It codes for CASSVYDRASPYEQYF.

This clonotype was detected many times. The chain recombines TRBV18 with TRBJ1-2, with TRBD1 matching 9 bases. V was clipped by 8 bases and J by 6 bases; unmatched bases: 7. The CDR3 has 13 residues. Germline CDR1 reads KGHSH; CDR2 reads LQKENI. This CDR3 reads CASRQGEKDGYTF. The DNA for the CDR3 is TGTGCCAGCCGACAGGGGGAAAAGGATGGCTACACCTTC.

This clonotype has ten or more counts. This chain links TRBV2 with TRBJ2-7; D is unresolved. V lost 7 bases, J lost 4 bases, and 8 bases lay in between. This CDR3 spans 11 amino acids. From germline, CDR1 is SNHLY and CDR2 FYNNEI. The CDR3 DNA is TGTGCCAGCAATAGACCTTACGAGCAGTACTTC. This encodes CASNRPYEQYF. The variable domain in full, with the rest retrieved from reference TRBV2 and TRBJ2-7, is EPEVTQTPSHQVTQMGQEVILRCVPISNHLYFYWYRQILGQKVEFLVSFYNNEISEKSEIFDDQFSVERPDGSNFTLKIRSTKLEDSAMYFCASNRPYEQYFGPGTRLTVT.

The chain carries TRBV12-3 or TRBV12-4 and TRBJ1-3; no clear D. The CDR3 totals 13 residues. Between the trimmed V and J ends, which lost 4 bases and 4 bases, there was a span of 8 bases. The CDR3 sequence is CASSSRGGNTIYF. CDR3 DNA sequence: TGTGCCAGCAGTTCCCGGGGAGGAAACACCATATATTTT.

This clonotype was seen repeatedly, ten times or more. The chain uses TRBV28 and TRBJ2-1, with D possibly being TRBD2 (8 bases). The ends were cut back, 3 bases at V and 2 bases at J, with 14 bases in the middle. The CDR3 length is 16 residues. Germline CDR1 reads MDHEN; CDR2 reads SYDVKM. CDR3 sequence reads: CASSFSGGGPYNEQFF. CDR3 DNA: TGTGCCAGCAGTTTCTCGGGAGGGGGCCCCTACAATGAGCAGTTCTTC.

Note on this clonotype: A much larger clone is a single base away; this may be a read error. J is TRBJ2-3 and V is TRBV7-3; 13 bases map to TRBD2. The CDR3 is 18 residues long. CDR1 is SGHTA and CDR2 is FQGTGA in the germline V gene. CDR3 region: CASSVTPGLAGGTDTQYF. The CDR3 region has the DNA TGTGCCAGCAGCGTAACGCCCGGACTAGCGGGGGGCACAGATACGCAGTATTTT.

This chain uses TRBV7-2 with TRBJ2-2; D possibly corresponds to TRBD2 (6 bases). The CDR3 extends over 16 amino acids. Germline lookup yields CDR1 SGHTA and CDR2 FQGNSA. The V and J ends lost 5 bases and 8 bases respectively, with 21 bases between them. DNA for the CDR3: TGTGCCAGCAGCCCAAGACTAGTGTCTCATAAGGGGGAGCTGTTTTTT. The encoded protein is CASSPRLVSHKGELFF.

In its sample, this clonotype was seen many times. The CDR3 DNA sequence: TGTGCCAGCAGTTCTCCCCAGAGCCTCTGGGAGCAGTACTTC. It codes for CASSSPQSLWEQYF. The J gene is TRBJ2-7, the V gene TRBV28; no definite D call. Trimming took off 4 bases at V and 7 bases at J, with 17 bases between the two ends. The CDR3 consists of 14 residues. Per germline, CDR1 MDHEN and CDR2 SYDVKM.

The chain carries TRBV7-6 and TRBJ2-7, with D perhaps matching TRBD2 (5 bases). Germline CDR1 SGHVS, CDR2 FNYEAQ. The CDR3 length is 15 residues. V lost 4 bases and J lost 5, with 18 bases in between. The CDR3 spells CASSSPSGRVHEQYF. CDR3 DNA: TGTGCCAGCAGCTCCCCCTCTGGGCGGGTACACGAGCAGTACTTC.

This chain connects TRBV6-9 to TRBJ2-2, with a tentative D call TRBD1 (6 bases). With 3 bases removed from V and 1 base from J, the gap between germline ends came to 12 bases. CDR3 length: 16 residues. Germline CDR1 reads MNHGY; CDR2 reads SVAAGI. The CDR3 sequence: CASSYLGQGNTGELFF. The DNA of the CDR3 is TGTGCCAGCAGTTACTTGGGACAAGGGAACACCGGGGAGCTGTTTTTT.

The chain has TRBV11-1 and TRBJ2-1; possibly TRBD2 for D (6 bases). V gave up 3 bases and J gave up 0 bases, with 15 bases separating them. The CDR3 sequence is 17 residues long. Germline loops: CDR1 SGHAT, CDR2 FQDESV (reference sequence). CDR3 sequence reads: CASSFLRRESSYNEQFF. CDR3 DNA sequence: TGTGCCAGCAGCTTCTTAAGACGGGAGAGCTCCTACAATGAGCAGTTCTTC.

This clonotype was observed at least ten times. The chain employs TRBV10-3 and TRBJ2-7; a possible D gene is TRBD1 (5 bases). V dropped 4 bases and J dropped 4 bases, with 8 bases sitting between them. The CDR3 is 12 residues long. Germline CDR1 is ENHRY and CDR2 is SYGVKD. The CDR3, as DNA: TGTGCCATCAGTGCAGACAGATACGAGCAGTACTTC. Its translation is CAISADRYEQYF.

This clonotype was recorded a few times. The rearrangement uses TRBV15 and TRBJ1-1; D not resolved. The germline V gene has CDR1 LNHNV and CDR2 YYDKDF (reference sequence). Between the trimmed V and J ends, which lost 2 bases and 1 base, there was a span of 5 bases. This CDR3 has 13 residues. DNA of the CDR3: TGTGCCACCAGCAGACAATCGAACACTGAAGCTTTCTTT. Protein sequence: CATSRQSNTEAFF.

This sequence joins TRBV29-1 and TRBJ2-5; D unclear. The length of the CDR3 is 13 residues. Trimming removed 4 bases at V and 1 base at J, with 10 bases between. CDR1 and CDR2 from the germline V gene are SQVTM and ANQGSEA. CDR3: CSVGYNAQETQYF. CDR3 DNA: TGCAGCGTTGGTTACAACGCCCAAGAGACCCAGTACTTC.

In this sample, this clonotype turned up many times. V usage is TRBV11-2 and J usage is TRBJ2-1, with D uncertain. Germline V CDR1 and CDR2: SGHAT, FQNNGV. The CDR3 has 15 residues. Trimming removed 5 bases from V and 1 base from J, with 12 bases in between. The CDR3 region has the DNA TGTGCCAGCAGCACCAGGATTTTATCCTACAATGAGCAGTTCTTC. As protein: CASSTRILSYNEQFF.

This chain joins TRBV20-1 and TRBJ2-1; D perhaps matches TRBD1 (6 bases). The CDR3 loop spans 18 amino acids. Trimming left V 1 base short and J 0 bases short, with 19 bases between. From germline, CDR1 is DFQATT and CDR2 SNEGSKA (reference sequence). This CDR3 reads CSARANPDRRSSYNEQFF. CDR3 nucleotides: TGCAGTGCTAGAGCTAACCCCGACAGGAGAAGCTCCTACAATGAGCAGTTCTTC.